A single sample gave rise to the 25 T cell receptor beta chains below, sequenced in a study of long-term antiretroviral therapy in people with HIV (dated 2022 in TCRdb). The immunoSEQ hsTCRB v3.0 assay was used at survey level resolution for TRB variable region sequencing. TCRdb obtained this table from immuneACCESS and retained in-frame rearrangements with V and J assigned. These tables miss some clones; where compared with another copy, unresolved V genes account for less than half of the shortfall, and the remainder is unexplained. Recorded for this sample are 20,000 or so clones; roughly 84% of them occurred a single time. Together, the top ten hold around 8.3% of the sample. Sequences were derived from unsorted PBMCs, sampled 0.2 years before starting antiretroviral therapy. All receptors derive from a man aged 18 to 29 with HIV.

The chain is built from TRBV13 and TRBJ1-5; D is unclear. From germline, CDR1 is PRHDT and CDR2 FYEKMQ (reference sequence). The CDR3 spans 15 residues. V was trimmed by 5 bases and J by 4 bases, leaving 15 bases between them. The CDR3 loop is CASSNSGERNQPQHF. The CDR3 coding sequence is TGTGCCAGCAGCAACTCCGGGGAGAGAAATCAGCCCCAGCATTTT.

This clone was seen a single time. The V call is TRBV4-3, the J call TRBJ1-3; unclear D gene. CDR3 length equals 17 residues. The germline V and J ends were trimmed by 0 bases and 0 bases, with 12 bases remaining between them. Germline CDR1 LGHNA, CDR2 YSLEER. CDR3: CASSQDSGRNSGNTIYF. The CDR3 nucleotides read TGCGCCAGCAGCCAAGATTCGGGCAGAAACTCTGGAAACACCATATATTTT.

V is TRBV27 and J is TRBJ2-3; 7 nucleotides agree with TRBD1. Germline-derived CDR1 and CDR2 are MNHEY and SMNVEV (reference sequence). The CDR3 is 13 residues long. After removal of 6 bases from V and 6 bases from J, the junction contained 6 bases not matched to a gene. CDR3 residues: CASSSGGHDTQYF. The CDR3 DNA reads TGTGCCAGCAGCTCAGGGGGTCACGATACGCAGTATTTT.

J is TRBJ2-7 and V is TRBV2; 8 positions agree with TRBD2. Trimming at V came to 3 bases and at J to 3 bases, leaving 10 bases not matched to a gene. Germline CDR1 reads SNHLY; CDR2 reads FYNNEI. The CDR3 runs to 16 residues. DNA of the CDR3: TGTGCCAGCAGTGACGAGCTTGAACGGGAGGGCTACGAGCAGTACTTC. It codes for CASSDELEREGYEQYF.

Points on this clone: The DNA is left out, because the CDR3 cannot be placed on it with certainty; the CDR3 is given as TCRdb lists it. The rearrangement uses TRBV6-6 and TRBJ2-1; TRBD2 is the table's D call and was not checked against the DNA. Germline V gives CDR1 MNHNY, CDR2 SVGAGI (reference sequence). The CDR3 has 12 residues if both end residues are counted. This CDR3 reads CASSPRLSGQFF.

CDR3 nucleotide sequence: TGCGCCAGCAGCTTGGACTGGGGGCAGCCCCAGCATTTT. The encoded protein is CASSLDWGQPQHF. The rearrangement uses TRBV5-1 and TRBJ1-5, with D perhaps matching TRBD1 (5 bases). V lost 0 bases to trimming and J lost 7 bases, with 8 bases between them. CDR1 SGHRS and CDR2 YFSETQ come from the germline V gene. The CDR3 has 13 amino acids.

This chain uses TRBV11-2 with TRBJ2-5; D may match TRBD1 or TRBD2 (5 bases each). Trimming pared 2 bases from V and 5 bases from J, leaving 6 bases between. The CDR3 extends over 12 amino acids. Per the germline V gene, CDR1 is SGHAT and CDR2 is FQNNGV. The DNA of the CDR3 is TGTGCCAGCAGCTTATGGGGGGAGACCCAGTACTTC. As protein: CASSLWGETQYF.

This clone was detected a few times. This chain connects TRBV7-6 to TRBJ2-7; TRBD1 matches at 8 bases. Germline CDR1 SGHVS, CDR2 FNYEAQ. The CDR3 has 13 residues. J lost 6 bases, V lost 4 bases, and 5 bases had no gene match. In DNA, the CDR3 is TGTGCCAGCAGCTCCGGACAGGGCGGCGAGCAGTACTTC. Residues: CASSSGQGGEQYF.

The genes are TRBV29-1 and TRBJ1-2; no definite D call. From germline, CDR1 is SQVTM and CDR2 ANQGSEA. The CDR3 loop spans 15 amino acids. Deletions cut 3 bases from V and 2 bases from J, with 16 bases between. CDR3: CSVDTAADMNYGYTF. The CDR3 DNA follows: TGCAGCGTTGACACGGCGGCTGATATGAACTATGGCTACACCTTC.

The chain joins TRBV5-5 to TRBJ2-3; D is perhaps TRBD1 or TRBD2 (5 bases each). This CDR3 region has 13 residues. Germline CDR1 is SGHKS and CDR2 is YYEKEE (reference sequence). V lost 2 bases, J lost 3 bases, and 7 bases lay in between. The CDR3 DNA follows: TGTGCCAGCAGCTTATGGGGGACAGATACGCAGTATTTT. Encoded protein: CASSLWGTDTQYF.

The gene calls are TRBV4-3 and TRBJ2-7; TRBD1 might be the D (6 bases). Trimming cost V 4 bases and J 3 bases, with 16 bases left between them. The CDR3 runs to 15 residues. Germline assignment: CDR1 LGHNA and CDR2 YSLEER. DNA of the CDR3: TGCGCCAGCAGCCTAACAGGGCACCCGGACTACGAGCAGTACTTC. Protein sequence: CASSLTGHPDYEQYF.

This clone was detected only a few times. V and J are TRBV6-6 and TRBJ1-5; no definite D call. CDR1 MNHNY and CDR2 SVGAGI come from the germline V gene (reference sequence). CDR3 length: 11 amino acids. Trimming removed 6 bases from V and 9 bases from J, with 9 bases in between. DNA for the CDR3: TGTGCCAGCAGCGAGAAGGGGCCCCAGCATTTT. It codes for CASSEKGPQHF.

This clone is medium-sized (0.01 to 0.1%) in the sample. The chain employs TRBV4-3 and TRBJ2-2; either TRBD1 or TRBD2 may supply D (5 bases each). The CDR3 runs 14 residues. Trimming took off 0 bases at V and 5 bases at J, with 7 bases between the two ends. Germline assignment: CDR1 LGHNA and CDR2 YSLEER. CDR3 DNA sequence: TGCGCCAGCAGCCAAGAGTGGGGGACCGGGGAGCTGTTTTTT. This translates into CASSQEWGTGELFF.

In DNA form, the CDR3 reads TGTGCCAGCAGCCAAGAGAGGGGGATAATCTCTGGGGCCAACGTCCTGACTTTC. This encodes CASSQERGIISGANVLTF. The rearrangement uses TRBV4-2 and TRBJ2-6; D possibly corresponds to TRBD1 (6 bases). Trimming shortened V by 0 bases and J by 0 bases, and 12 bases separated the two germline ends. The CDR3 contains 18 residues. CDR1 LGHNA and CDR2 YNFKEQ come from the germline V gene.

The V call is TRBV7-9, the J call TRBJ1-5; 8 bases fit TRBD1. The ends lost 5 bases at V and 5 bases at J; junction bases unmatched: 11. Germline values: CDR1 SEHNR, CDR2 FQNEAQ (reference sequence). The CDR3 extends over 16 amino acids. CDR3 bases: TGTGCCAGCAGCCCTACGACAGGGGCGGGGGATCAGCCCCAGCATTTT. This sequence encodes CASSPTTGAGDQPQHF.

The J gene is TRBJ2-3, the V gene TRBV5-6, with D hard to call. The CDR3 spans 12 residues. Trimming cost V 6 bases and J 7 bases, with 12 bases left between them. Germline CDR1 SGHDT, CDR2 YYEEEE. The CDR3, as DNA: TGTGCCAGCAAGGAGAGTGGCTATACGCAGTATTTT. Translating gives CASKESGYTQYF.

V and J are TRBV7-8 and TRBJ2-2; D call uncertain. This CDR3 is built from 16 residues. Germline V lookup: CDR1 SGHVS, CDR2 FQNEAQ. Trimming pared 5 bases from V and 6 bases from J, leaving 19 bases between. The CDR3 DNA sequence: TGTGCCAGCAGCACACACTTCAGTCGTACCGCCGGGGAGCTGTTTTTT. Translated: CASSTHFSRTAGELFF. Full variable domain (remainder filled in from reference TRBV7-8 and TRBJ2-2): GAGVSQSPRYKVAKRGQDVALRCDPISGHVSLFWYQQALGQGPEFLTYFQNEAQLDKSGLPSDRFFAERPEGSVSTLKIQRTQQEDSAVYLCASSTHFSRTAGELFFGEGSRLTVL.

This chain links TRBV7-2 with TRBJ1-4; 7 bases agree with TRBD1. The trim removed 1 base at V and 7 bases at J, leaving 6 bases unmatched. This CDR3 has 15 residues. Per germline, CDR1 SGHTA and CDR2 FQGNSA. CDR3 protein: CASSLVGGSGEKLFF. DNA of the CDR3: TGTGCCAGCAGCTTAGTAGGGGGCTCAGGTGAAAAACTGTTTTTT.

The CDR3 nucleotides read TGTGCCAGCAGCCGGGAGGGCTCCCGAAACCCCTACGAGCAGTACTTC. It is translated as CASSREGSRNPYEQYF. The chain combines TRBV7-9 with TRBJ2-7; TRBD2 matches 8 bases. Trimming removed 5 bases from V and 2 bases from J; junction bases left unmatched: 11. The CDR3 length is 16 residues. Per germline, CDR1 SEHNR and CDR2 FQNEAQ (reference sequence).

The chain has TRBV4-1 and TRBJ2-7, with D perhaps matching TRBD2 (6 bases). The germline gives CDR1 MGHRA, CDR2 YSYEKL. Trimming pared 1 base from V and 1 base from J, leaving 8 bases between. This CDR3 is 14 amino acids long. CDR3 in amino acids: CASSQGGGSYEQYF. For the CDR3, the DNA is TGCGCCAGCAGCCAAGGGGGAGGTTCCTACGAGCAGTACTTC.

This clone was observed a single time. The chain links TRBV13 to TRBJ2-1; 11 bases are a match to TRBD2. The CDR3 is made up of 18 amino acids. Germline V lookup: CDR1 PRHDT, CDR2 FYEKMQ (reference sequence). V shed 2 bases and J 2 bases; nucleotides not matched to a gene: 8. The CDR3 DNA reads TGTGCCAGCAGCTTATCCCCCTCTAGCGGGGGGACCTACAATGAGCAGTTCTTC. Protein: CASSLSPSSGGTYNEQFF.

This clone was observed a single time. This rearrangement joins TRBV5-1 to TRBJ2-3; 14 bases match TRBD2. Germline lookup yields CDR1 SGHRS and CDR2 YFSETQ. CDR3 length equals 17 residues. The V segment lost 4 bases and the J segment 7 bases; nucleotides outside the gene matches: 11. DNA for the CDR3: TGCGCCAGCAGCCCGCTGGGACTAGCGGGAGTGGGGAATACGCAGTATTTT. Amino acid sequence: CASSPLGLAGVGNTQYF.

The rearrangement joins TRBV7-2 to TRBJ1-2, with D hard to call. Germline CDR1 reads SGHTA; CDR2 reads FQGNSA. CDR3 size: 14 residues. Trimming removed 1 base from V and 8 bases from J, with 14 bases in between. CDR3 DNA: TGTGCCAGCAGCTTAGGGGAACCCCCGTGGGGCTACACCTTC. Encoded protein: CASSLGEPPWGYTF.

The chain has TRBV5-5 and TRBJ2-3; no definite D call. Germline CDR1 and CDR2: SGHKS and YYEKEE (reference sequence). Between the trimmed V and J ends, which lost 1 base and 3 bases, there was a span of 0 bases. This CDR3 is 11 amino acids long. The CDR3 loop reads CASSLTDTQYF. In DNA form, the CDR3 reads TGTGCCAGCAGCTTGACAGATACGCAGTATTTT.

The chain carries TRBV2 and TRBJ2-1; 9 positions match TRBD2. Germline loops: CDR1 SNHLY, CDR2 FYNNEI. The V and J ends lost 10 bases and 7 bases, in that order; junction bases with no gene match: 17. The CDR3 contains 16 residues. The CDR3 sequence: CATQLLLAGMRNEQFF. The CDR3 DNA reads as TGTGCCACCCAGCTCCTCCTAGCGGGAATGAGGAATGAGCAGTTCTTC.